The T cell receptor beta chain under discussion was sequenced for a study of cytomegalovirus exposure and HLA in healthy donors listed by TCRdb under 2017. As for the study more broadly: An earlier analysis of 587 of the donors reported 276 Gb of sequence data and around 120 million unique TCR beta sequences obtained from about 200 million T cells. Roughly 5 DR-DQ haplotypes were handled as single units for association and clustering because linkage in the cohort was strong. Besides the first cohort of around 700 subjects, a separate validation cohort made up of 120 different subjects was used. Every repertoire in the discovery cohort had been generated on one and the same sequencing platform. Of the approximately 400 genotyped donors, roughly 80% were placed in the genetic ancestry cluster associated with self-reported Caucasian donors. An earlier analysis of 587 of the donors applied high-throughput TCR beta sequencing to assess whether each TCR beta V gene segment acted as functional or pseudogenic. The study profiled the T cell repertoires of around 700 subjects by immunosequencing and related them to cytomegalovirus serostatus. Donor age, sex, ethnicity and CMV serostatus were compiled alongside the repertoire data. An early release that covered some 630 HLA-typed donors contained about 300 gigabases of sequencing data and tens of millions of unique TCR sequences. The aim of the study was to test whether cataloging public T cell receptors could identify signatures of past pathogen exposure. The later analysis used no new phenotypic data to find candidate immune exposures, relying instead on TCR beta sequences and their occurrence across donors. Genome-wide SNP genotypes for about 55% of the roughly 670 donors were used in a later genetic analysis, which treated that subset as a discovery cohort. Both class I and class II loci were covered by HLA typing, at four-digit resolution. The number of donors typed differed by locus, with roughly 629-640 for A, B, C, DRB1 and DQB1, 522 for DQA1, some 570 for DPA1, and some 450 for DPB1. Among some 410 genotyped donors of the cohort, an average of roughly 230,000 unique TCR beta nucleotide sequences was sequenced per donor, of which roughly 17% were non-productive. In a later analysis, previously published TCR beta repertoires from 600 to 850 donors were re-analyzed and high-resolution HLA genotyping was added so that TCR occurrence patterns could be studied. To predict cytomegalovirus infection status, the study combined high-throughput TCR immunosequencing, statistical association of individual TCRs with disease status, and machine learning. Paper-wide results and their limitations: Roughly uniform sequencing depth across donors was assumed in presence/absence analyses, although this assumption may not hold. In vitro tests confirmed that three of the cytomegalovirus-associated TCR beta chains recognize cytomegalovirus antigens. Strong co-occurrence of HLA alleles, especially DR and DQ, made assigning TCR associations to individual alleles difficult. The earlier analysis of about 600 of the donors excluded around 17 rarely observed V segments, including chromosome 9 orphons, because counts were too low. A later genetic analysis reported fewer N-insertions in productive TCRs among donors in an Asian-associated ancestry cluster than the roughly 650-donor mean. This cohort had only TCR beta chains sequenced, and the lack of alpha or paired-chain data limited which features could be detected. In an earlier analysis of around 600 of the donors, most TCR beta V segments appeared in productive rearrangements about 90% or about 30% of the time, broadly matching IMGT annotations. The authors suggested that the approach could potentially be extended to other disease states and immunological phenotypes. Cytomegalovirus status was reported to be diagnosed by the classifier with high specificity and sensitivity in both the original and validation cohorts. According to a later analysis, most CMV-associated TCR beta chains appeared to be HLA-restricted, and the HLA associations seemed to be driven largely by CMV exposure. The study gave a list of 150 to 200 TCR beta chains associated with cytomegalovirus. The only immune exposure information available for the cohort was CMV serostatus. In a later analysis, around 17,000 TCR beta sequences were associated with specific HLA alleles at a false discovery rate of 0.05. A cluster of highly shared sequence variants was judged likely to be a technical artifact of the sequencing pipeline. In a later analysis, HLA-associated TCR beta chains were found to be more clonally expanded and to have lower generation probabilities than equally common non-associated chains. HLA typing was unavailable for some donors at each locus, so association tests used only the typed subset. In a later analysis, several top co-occurrence clusters were reported to appear linked to parvovirus B19, influenza, CMV and Epstein-Barr virus. An association between a missense DCLRE1C variant and V-gene and J-gene trimming of TCR beta chains was found in a later genetic analysis and replicated in an independent cohort. A further reported finding was that TCR beta sequences accurately predicted the HLA-A and HLA-B alleles for most subjects in the first cohort. Most TCR sequences were seen in very few donors, while some public TCRs were found in many individuals. Some IMGT-functional V segments, including TRBV6-2 and TRBV6-3, could not be distinguished by the 87-base-pair reads and were therefore excluded. Correlated functional status among segregating V segments might be attributable to linkage disequilibrium, but an unknown experimental factor could not be ruled out. In a later analysis, the rate of TCR association differed among HLA loci, with DRB1 alleles having the most associated TCRs and HLA-C alleles having the fewest.

This clone appeared a few times. Its antigen remains unidentified. Base qualities are not provided; no much larger clone lies one nucleotide away. The CDR3, from cysteine to phenylalanine, totals 14 residues. CDR3 DNA is the only sequence kept; it has 42 bases, read in frame from the first base. A distance of 10 bases separates the germline ends of V and J, which lose 7 bases and 0 bases respectively. The CDR1 and CDR2 encoded by the germline V gene (reference sequence) are LNHDA and SQIVND. The cohort consisted of 670 or so healthy bone marrow donors. All cohort members were sampled while nominally healthy, although unrecorded immune exposures were likely present. The donor was CMV seronegative and was included in the group of about 400 seronegative cohort members. Each donor provided a peripheral blood sample, and peripheral blood mononuclear cells were used for TCR beta sequencing. Genomic DNA extraction from the blood cell samples was performed with the Qiagen DNeasy Blood Extraction Kit.

Receptors were amplified or captured by the immunoSEQ multiplex PCR assay. The multiplex PCR relied on a mix of 60 forward primers for TCR Vbeta segments and 13 reverse primers for TCR Jbeta segments. Amplification of the CDR3 region of rearranged TCR beta genes was performed with a multiplex PCR assay on genomic DNA. The amplified TCR beta libraries were sequenced on the Illumina HiSeq System as 87-base-pair reads. The original methods were these. A later analysis tallied 75 million to 95 million unique TCR beta chains across the 650 to 750 repertoires, and around 10 million of those chains were shared by two or more donors. Raw reads were error-corrected and collapsed into unique sequences by a nearest-neighbor algorithm in which closely related sequences were merged to remove PCR and sequencing errors. V, D and J gene segments were assigned by aligning CDR3 sequences to IMGT reference sequences. For a sequence to be retained, a match of at least six nucleotides was required to both a V gene segment and a J gene segment. Rearrangements were classified as productive when the CDR3 lacked stop codons and remained in frame with V and J, and all other rearrangements were classified as non-productive. CDR3 was defined according to IMGT convention as the region running from the second conserved V-encoded cysteine to the conserved J-encoded phenylalanine. In an earlier analysis of 550 to 650 of the donors, sequences lacking an unambiguous match to a single V gene segment were excluded. In an earlier analysis of around 590 of the donors, a V segment was called functional when productive rearrangements were above 56.7%, and segregating when the standard deviation between donors exceeded 5%. To diagnose cytomegalovirus status from the catalog of TCR beta chain sequences, a statistical classification framework was built. A later analysis assigned V and J genes by comparing TCR nucleotide sequences with IMGT/GENE-DB human TR gene sequences. The TCRdist pipeline was used in a later analysis to assign CDR3 sequences and most-parsimonious VDJ recombination scenarios. In a later analysis, each TCR beta chain was defined by its CDR3 amino acid sequence together with its V-gene family, and reads without a unique V-gene family were excluded. A later analysis removed 592 highly shared, low-generation-probability nucleotide sequences to deal with suspected cross-contamination and a sequencing artifact. In a later analysis, a clonal expansion index was calculated for each public chain from normalized within-repertoire ranks of inferred template counts. A later analysis computed generation probabilities with a VDJ recombination model fitted to out-of-frame rearrangements, and checked the results against IGoR. Hypergeometric tests were used in a later analysis to score TCR-TCR, TCR-HLA and TCR-CMV co-occurrence, with a repertoire-size bias correction applied to the TCR pairs. False discovery rates were estimated in a later analysis by permuting HLA or CMV assignments 20 times. In a later analysis, co-occurring TCRs were grouped using DBSCAN, and TCRdist sequence similarity was added for clustering within HLA-allele-positive subsets. Repertoires with fewer than 30,000 or more than 120,000 public chains, plus five repertoires with anomalous nucleotide sharing, were excluded from co-occurrence clustering. In its TCRdb copy, this immuneACCESS table keeps in-frame sequences only and misses some clones. Where compared with another copy, unresolved V genes explain less than half of these, and the others have no known cause. D and trimming were read from the DNA, whereas the V and J calls and clone size are those reported in that table. In this sample the table shows some 150,000 clones, approximately 74% of which occur a single time. About 2% of the sample comes from the top ten.

The receptor's source is a man aged 30 to 39 in good health and CMV-seronegative. Material for sequencing was PBMCs. The V gene is TRBV19 and the J gene is TRBJ1-5; no confident D gene assignment can be made. The sequence in DNA is TGTGCCAGTACCCCAGGTTTTAGCAATCAGCCCCAGCATTTT. This encodes CASTPGFSNQPQHF.